Below are 24 T cell receptor beta chains sequenced from a single sample in a study of T cell responses to AZD1222 COVID-19 vaccine (dated by TCRdb to 2020 to 2022). To prepare the library, the immunoSEQ multiplex PCR assay was applied. TCRdb stores this immuneACCESS table with in-frame sequences only. Part of the clones is absent; in the studies checked, under half of the shortfall reflects unresolved V genes, and no reason is known for the rest. Across this sample there are 95,000 to 100,000 clones, with around 84% seen only once. The ten largest clonotypes hold 1.4% of the sample. This specimen's time point label, per the study, means: baseline before first vaccination. The sample consisted of peripheral blood, taken on day 0 of AZD1222 vaccination. Every receptor here comes from an adult in good health.

The chain links TRBV5-4 to TRBJ1-6; unclear D gene. This CDR3 has 13 amino acids. The ends were cut back, 0 bases at V and 6 bases at J, with 4 bases in the middle. CDR1 is SGHNT, CDR2 YYREEE, per germline (reference sequence). CDR3 DNA sequence: TGTGCCAGCAGCTTGGACAGTAATTCACCCCTCCACTTT. It translates to CASSLDSNSPLHF.

The rearrangement uses TRBV6-2 or TRBV6-3 and TRBJ1-4; unclear D gene. The germline V and J ends were trimmed by 4 bases and 5 bases, with 11 bases remaining between them. CDR1 and CDR2 (germline): MNHEY, SVGEGT. This CDR3 is built from 14 residues. DNA for the CDR3: TGTGCCAGCAGTTCCACATTAGAGAATGAAAAACTGTTTTTT. This gives the protein CASSSTLENEKLFF.

This sequence joins TRBV4-2 and TRBJ1-6; TRBD1 might be the D (5 bases). V lost 0 bases and J lost 0, with 12 bases in between. Germline-derived CDR1 and CDR2 are LGHNA and YNFKEQ. The CDR3 is 18 amino acids. The CDR3 DNA sequence: TGTGCCAGCAGCCAAGATAGCCAGGGCAACTCCTATAATTCACCCCTCCACTTT. It codes for CASSQDSQGNSYNSPLHF.

The V gene is TRBV7-3, the J gene TRBJ2-7, with D possibly TRBD2 on 6 matching bases. Per the germline V gene, CDR1 is SGHTA and CDR2 is FQGTGA. This CDR3 is built from 16 residues. The V end was cut by 2 bases, the J end by 3 bases, with 17 bases between. CDR3 amino acids: CASSLRGVTGDYEQYF. The CDR3 DNA reads as TGTGCCAGCAGCTTACGTGGGGTGACGGGGGACTACGAGCAGTACTTC.

V is TRBV25-1 and J is TRBJ2-2; perhaps TRBD1 as D (6 bases). The germline V and J ends were trimmed by 7 bases and 3 bases, with 21 bases remaining between them. Germline V gives CDR1 MGHDK, CDR2 SYGVNS. The CDR3 is made up of 17 amino acids. CDR3: CASTTTADRTYTGELFF. The CDR3 DNA follows: TGTGCCAGCACCACAACCGCCGACAGGACATACACCGGGGAGCTGTTTTTT.

The genes are TRBV9 and TRBJ2-6, with D maybe TRBD2 (6 bases). The CDR3 runs to 17 residues. Germline CDR1 and CDR2: SGDLS and YYNGEE. V was trimmed by 4 bases and J by 0 bases, leaving 14 bases between them. The CDR3 protein is CASSPGLSNSGANVLTF. CDR3 coding DNA: TGTGCCAGCAGCCCGGGACTTTCGAACTCTGGGGCCAACGTCCTGACTTTC.

The CDR3 reads CSVGTGVTGELFF. For the CDR3, the DNA is TGCAGCGTTGGGACAGGGGTCACCGGGGAGCTGTTTTTT. The chain couples TRBV29-1 to TRBJ2-2; 9 bases map to TRBD1. The V segment lost 4 bases and the J segment 4 bases; nucleotides outside the gene matches: 1. Germline V gene lookup returns CDR1 SQVTM and CDR2 ANQGSEA. This CDR3 comprises 13 residues.

V gene TRBV5-1 combines with J gene TRBJ2-3, with D unclear. Germline assignment: CDR1 SGHRS and CDR2 YFSETQ. This CDR3 comprises 15 residues. V was shortened by 5 bases and J by 0 bases, with 13 bases between the two germline ends. For the CDR3, the DNA is TGCGCCAGCAGTTCCGATTACAAGAGCACAGATACGCAGTATTTT. Residues: CASSSDYKSTDTQYF.

CDR3 residues: CASSFNPGFNEKLFF. Here the CDR3 DNA reads TGCGCCAGCAGCTTTAACCCGGGCTTTAATGAAAAACTGTTTTTT. This chain joins TRBV5-1 and TRBJ1-4; D not resolved. Germline values: CDR1 SGHRS, CDR2 YFSETQ. CDR3 size: 15 residues. The ends were cut back, 2 bases at V and 4 bases at J, with 12 bases in the middle.

In its sample, this clone was seen a few times. The chain links TRBV19 to TRBJ2-1; TRBD1 is a possible D gene (5 bases). V was shortened by 0 bases and J by 4 bases, with 10 bases between the two germline ends. Germline CDR1 and CDR2: LNHDA and SQIVND (reference sequence). The length of the CDR3 is 15 residues. This CDR3 is CASSIDRDRYNEQFF. DNA of the CDR3: TGTGCCAGTAGTATAGATCGAGACAGATACAATGAGCAGTTCTTC.

The genes are TRBV7-9 and TRBJ1-5; no definite D call. Per germline, CDR1 SEHNR and CDR2 FQNEAQ (reference sequence). The length of the CDR3 is 12 residues. V lost 7 bases, J lost 3 bases, and 7 bases lay in between. The CDR3 sequence is CASNLDNQPQHF. CDR3 DNA sequence: TGTGCCAGCAACCTCGACAATCAGCCCCAGCATTTT.

This chain joins TRBV30 and TRBJ1-1; the D is unclear. CDR3 size: 12 residues. Germline lookup yields CDR1 GTSNPN and CDR2 SVGIG (reference sequence). V was cut by 6 bases and J by 0 bases, with 8 bases left in between. CDR3 region: CACAKMNTEAFF. The CDR3 bases are TGTGCCTGCGCAAAAATGAACACTGAAGCTTTCTTT.

In its sample, this clone was seen once. The chain couples TRBV30 to TRBJ1-5; no clear D. Trimming cost V 2 bases and J 1 base, with 9 bases left between them. This CDR3 comprises 14 residues. The germline V gene encodes CDR1 GTSNPN and CDR2 SVGIG (reference sequence). CDR3 amino acids: CAWSNSGSNQPQHF. The CDR3 DNA sequence: TGTGCCTGGAGTAACAGCGGGAGCAATCAGCCCCAGCATTTT.

The gene calls are TRBV7-2 and TRBJ2-7, with D hard to call. In germline, CDR1 is SGHTA, CDR2 FQGNSA. Deletions cut 4 bases from V and 2 bases from J, with 6 bases between. This CDR3 is built from 12 residues. CDR3 protein: CASSYIPYEQYF. For the CDR3, the DNA is TGTGCCAGCAGCTACATACCCTACGAGCAGTACTTC.

The chain carries TRBV6-2 or TRBV6-3 and TRBJ2-5; D not resolved. V lost 2 bases and J 5 bases, leaving 3 bases between the germline ends. The CDR3 covers 11 residues. Per germline, CDR1 MNHEY and CDR2 SVGEGT. The CDR3 reads CASSYMETQYF. CDR3 DNA sequence: TGTGCCAGCAGTTACATGGAGACCCAGTACTTC.

This rearrangement joins TRBV12-3 or TRBV12-4 to TRBJ2-7; 9 positions match TRBD1. The CDR3 extends over 13 amino acids. V was clipped by 11 bases and J by 3 bases; unmatched bases: 8. The DNA for the CDR3 is TGTGCCTCTGGACAGGGGTTTCGCTACGAGCAGTACTTC. This sequence encodes CASGQGFRYEQYF.

V usage is TRBV7-2 and J usage is TRBJ1-2; 10 bases fit TRBD1. The CDR3 extends over 15 amino acids. Germline-derived CDR1 and CDR2 are SGHTA and FQGNSA. V lost 1 base, J lost 5 bases, and 4 bases stayed unmatched. CDR3 in amino acids: CASSLGTGGGYGYTF. In DNA form, the CDR3 reads TGTGCCAGCAGCTTAGGGACAGGGGGGGGTTATGGCTACACCTTC.

In this sample, this clone turned up a few times. This rearrangement joins TRBV9 to TRBJ2-5, with a possible D match to TRBD1 (5 bases). This CDR3 region has 16 residues. Germline loops: CDR1 SGDLS, CDR2 YYNGEE. V lost 0 bases and J lost 5, with 17 bases in between. CDR3 coding DNA: TGTGCCAGCAGCGTAGGAGAAGGGGTAGTATTTGAGACCCAGTACTTC. The encoded protein is CASSVGEGVVFETQYF.

Turning to this clone: A read error may produce the germline difference seen at one junction end. The rearrangement links TRBV6-2 or TRBV6-3 to TRBJ2-7, with no clear D. The germline CDR1 and CDR2 sequences are MNHEY and SVGEGT. CDR3 length equals 13 residues. CDR3 bases: TGTGCCACCAGTTATGGCCGAACCTACGAGCAGTACTTC. It specifies CATSYGRTYEQYF.

The chain is built from TRBV29-1 and TRBJ2-1, with D possibly TRBD1 on 5 matching bases. Germline CDR1 is SQVTM and CDR2 is ANQGSEA. This CDR3 spans 12 amino acids. Trimming removed 5 bases at V and 6 bases at J, with 11 bases between. The CDR3 DNA reads TGCAGCGTTTCCGCAGGGCGCAATGAGCAGTTCTTC. Translated, it gives CSVSAGRNEQFF.

The V call is TRBV3-1 (or the pseudogene TRBV3-2), the J call TRBJ1-5, with D unresolved. V was shortened by 3 bases and J by 0 bases, with 9 bases between the two germline ends. CDR3 length: 15 amino acids. Germline V lookup: CDR1 LGHDT, CDR2 YNNKEL (reference sequence). The CDR3 here is CASSQATVSNQPQHF. The CDR3 nucleotides read TGTGCCAGCAGCCAGGCAACCGTTAGCAATCAGCCCCAGCATTTT.

The table lists this clone with a count of one. The chain employs TRBV7-9 and TRBJ1-1; D gene ambiguous. Trimming removed 1 base from V and 7 bases from J, with 4 bases in between. The CDR3 has 11 amino acids. Germline CDR1 and CDR2: SEHNR and FQNEAQ (reference sequence). The CDR3 coding sequence is TGTGCCAGCAGCTTAGGAATTGAAGCTTTCTTT. It is translated as CASSLGIEAFF.

The genes are TRBV4-2 and TRBJ1-1; D not resolved. Germline V gene lookup returns CDR1 LGHNA and CDR2 YNFKEQ. This CDR3 contains 17 residues. Trimming shortened V by 4 bases and J by 5 bases, and 23 bases separated the two germline ends. The CDR3 here is CASSLKPLAREETEAFF. In DNA form, the CDR3 reads TGTGCCAGCAGCCTCAAGCCCTTGGCCCGAGAGGAAACTGAAGCTTTCTTT.

The chain links TRBV15 to TRBJ1-3; D call uncertain. Trimming pared 0 bases from V and 2 bases from J, leaving 11 bases between. Germline values: CDR1 LNHNV, CDR2 YYDKDF (reference sequence). The CDR3 consists of 16 residues. The CDR3 bases are TGTGCCACCAGCAGAGATCTGGGAGGCGCTGGAAACACCATATATTTT. As protein: CATSRDLGGAGNTIYF.